The rows below give T cell receptor beta chains drawn from one sample of a study of cytomegalovirus exposure and HLA in healthy donors. Method: immunoSEQ multiplex PCR; TCRdb's copy keeps in-frame clones and lacks some. The sample lists over 150,000 clones, just under 80% seen once, with approximately 13% in the top ten. The sample was PBMCs. Every receptor here comes from a woman aged 50 to 60 in good health and CMV-seropositive. CDR3s include the opening cysteine and the closing phenylalanine or tryptophan. The order of the fields is CDR3 DNA, CDR3 protein, clone size, V gene, D gene, J gene. The D gene is left open where the match is weak. Rows may omit the clone size; those that give it use once, few, many or a size class.

DNA: TGTGCCAGCAGTGAGAGGGCAGCCGGTCAGCCCCAGCATTTT
CDR3: CASSERAAGQPQHF
size: .
V: TRBV6-1
D: .
J: TRBJ1-5

DNA: TGTGCCAGCAGCGTACAAGGGACAGGTCGAGACTATGGCTACACCTTC
CDR3: CASSVQGTGRDYGYTF
size: .
V: TRBV9
D: TRBD1
J: TRBJ1-2

DNA: TGTGCCAGCAGCTTACAGGGATGGAACACTGAAGCTTTCTTT
CDR3: CASSLQGWNTEAFF
size: .
V: TRBV7-2
D: .
J: TRBJ1-1

DNA: TGTGCCAGCAGCGTAGCGACAGGGTTGGGGGAGACCCAGTACTTC
CDR3: CASSVATGLGETQYF
size: .
V: TRBV9
D: TRBD1
J: TRBJ2-5

DNA: TGTGCCAGCAGCTTACCCACGGACAGGGCTGAAATTGGGGCCCAGTACTTC
CDR3: CASSLPTDRAEIGAQYF
size: .
V: TRBV7-6
D: TRBD1
J: TRBJ2-5

DNA: TGTGCCAGCAGCTTGGGCGCCCCCAGGTTTTCACCCCTCCACTTT
CDR3: CASSLGAPRFSPLHF
size: few
V: TRBV5-8
D: .
J: TRBJ1-6

DNA: TGTGCCAGCAGCGTAGGAGGCACCCTCTCTGGAAACACCATATATTTT
CDR3: CASSVGGTLSGNTIYF
size: .
V: TRBV9
D: .
J: TRBJ1-3

DNA: TGCGCCAGCAGCGGGGGGGCCGGGGAGACCCAGTACTTC
CDR3: CASSGGAGETQYF
size: .
V: TRBV5-1
D: .
J: TRBJ2-5

DNA: TGTGCCAGCAGCTTGCCGACGACTTTGAACACTGAAGCTTTCTTT
CDR3: CASSLPTTLNTEAFF
size: few
V: TRBV5-6
D: .
J: TRBJ1-1

DNA: TGTGCCAGCAGCTATCTACAGGGGAACCAAGAGACCCAGTACTTC
CDR3: CASSYLQGNQETQYF
size: .
V: TRBV11-1
D: TRBD1
J: TRBJ2-5

DNA: TGTGCCAGCAGTGACGGGATGGGTCAGCCCCAGCATTTT
CDR3: CASSDGMGQPQHF
size: .
V: TRBV2
D: .
J: TRBJ1-5

DNA: TGTGCCAGCGCCGAGGGCGGGGAGCTGTTTTTT
CDR3: CASAEGGELFF
size: .
V: TRBV7-9
D: .
J: TRBJ2-2

DNA: TGTGCCAGTAAGGGTGGGGCAGGAAACCAGCCCCAGCATTTT
CDR3: CASKGGAGNQPQHF
size: few
V: TRBV19
D: .
J: TRBJ1-5

DNA: TGTGCCAGCAGCTCTAGACTAGCGGGGAGCTCCTACAATGAGCAGTTCTTC
CDR3: CASSSRLAGSSYNEQFF
size: .
V: TRBV11-2
D: TRBD2
J: TRBJ2-1

DNA: TGTGCCAGCAGCTCAGGGACAGGGATGGACTACGAGCAGTACTTC
CDR3: CASSSGTGMDYEQYF
size: .
V: TRBV5-8
D: TRBD1
J: TRBJ2-7

DNA: TGTGCCAGCTCACTTAATAGGAAGACAAACTATGAAAAACTGTTTTTT
CDR3: CASSLNRKTNYEKLFF
size: .
V: TRBV18
D: .
J: TRBJ1-4

DNA: TGTGCCAGCAGCCACAGGAACACTGAAGCTTTCTTT
CDR3: CASSHRNTEAFF
size: few
V: TRBV7-2
D: .
J: TRBJ1-1

DNA: TGTGCCAGCAGTGAGACAGGGCTGAACACTGAAGCTTTCTTT
CDR3: CASSETGLNTEAFF
size: few
V: TRBV25-1
D: TRBD1
J: TRBJ1-1

DNA: TGTGCCAGTCGGGGGTGGGAGGCGTCAAAAGGGTACGAGCAGTACTTC
CDR3: CASRGWEASKGYEQYF
size: .
V: TRBV27
D: .
J: TRBJ2-7

DNA: TGTGCCAGCAGATGGGACAACGAAGTACATCAGCCCCAGCATTTT
CDR3: CASRWDNEVHQPQHF
size: .
V: TRBV7-9
D: .
J: TRBJ1-5

DNA: TGTGCCTCCACCGGGACAGTGAACAATGAGCAGTTCTTC
CDR3: CASTGTVNNEQFF
size: .
V: TRBV6-1
D: TRBD1
J: TRBJ2-1

DNA: TGTGCCATCACGCGGGGCTGGGGGGATACGCAGTATTTT
CDR3: CAITRGWGDTQYF
size: .
V: TRBV6-1
D: .
J: TRBJ2-3

DNA: TGTGCCAGCTCACTCCTTTCGTTGAGAATTAACTATGGCTACACCTTC
CDR3: CASSLLSLRINYGYTF
size: .
V: TRBV18
D: .
J: TRBJ1-2

DNA: TGTGCCAGCAGTGGGCGGGGACCCTTATACAATGAGCAGTTCTTC
CDR3: CASSGRGPLYNEQFF
size: .
V: TRBV2
D: .
J: TRBJ2-1

DNA: TGTGCCAGCAGAACGGGTCAGGGGACAGATACGCAGTATTTT
CDR3: CASRTGQGTDTQYF
size: .
V: TRBV7-9
D: .
J: TRBJ2-3

DNA: TGTGCCAGAAGCCATCACCAAGACAGGGGTAGGAATGAAAAACTGTTTTTT
CDR3: CARSHHQDRGRNEKLFF
size: once
V: TRBV7-5
D: .
J: TRBJ1-4